One and the same sample provided the 10 T cell receptor beta chains below, sequenced in a study of control samples from healthy donors and cancer patients (TCRdb year 2020). Receptor amplification or capture employed the immunoSEQ multiplex PCR assay. What TCRdb holds here is the immuneACCESS table cut down to in-frame rearrangements. Part of the clones is not present; checked against another copy, under half of the missing clones reflect an unresolved V gene, and the others are unexplained. This sample gives some 120,000 clones in total; approximately 88% of them show up just once. Roughly 43% of the sample belongs to the ten largest clones. Sequenced: blood. The receptors were gathered from a man aged 45-60 years in good health.

This rearrangement joins TRBV9 to TRBJ2-5; a possible D gene is TRBD2 (6 bases). Germline CDR1 and CDR2: SGDLS and YYNGEE. The length of the CDR3 is 15 residues. The V gene lost 1 base and the J gene lost 2 bases, with 12 bases spanning the gap. CDR3 DNA: TGTGCCAGCAGCGTATGGGGGGTAGAACAAGAGACCCAGTACTTC. Translation: CASSVWGVEQETQYF.

The gene calls are TRBV18 and TRBJ2-3, with TRBD1 matching 9 bases. The CDR3 is made up of 16 amino acids. CDR1 is KGHSH, CDR2 LQKENI, per germline. The junction had 9 bases not matched to a gene; V was cut back by 2 bases and J by 6 bases. Written as DNA, the CDR3 is TGTGCCAGCTCACCAAGGGGACAGGGCATGGGGGATACGCAGTATTTT. Residues: CASSPRGQGMGDTQYF.

The V call is TRBV5-5, the J call TRBJ1-1; a weak D match, TRBD1 (6 bases). The V end was cut by 6 bases, the J end by 10 bases, with 16 bases between. This CDR3 region has 12 residues. Germline CDR1 and CDR2: SGHKS and YYEKEE (reference sequence). CDR3 region: CASTRRGGVAFF. The CDR3 DNA is TGTGCCAGCACCCGGAGGGGGGGGGTAGCTTTCTTT.

The J gene is TRBJ1-5, the V gene TRBV3-1 (or the pseudogene TRBV3-2); D is unresolved. CDR3 length: 14 amino acids. The ends were cut back, 0 bases at V and 6 bases at J, with 9 bases in the middle. CDR1 and CDR2 (germline): LGHDT, YNNKEL (reference sequence). The CDR3 loop reads CASSQESSGQPQHF. Here the CDR3 DNA reads TGTGCCAGCAGCCAAGAGAGTTCAGGTCAGCCCCAGCATTTT.

This clone has a handful of counts. V and J are TRBV29-1 and TRBJ1-2; TRBD1 agrees at 10 bases. Germline V gene sequence: CDR1 SQVTM, CDR2 ANQGSEA. V shed 7 bases and J 7 bases; nucleotides not matched to a gene: 12. The CDR3 runs to 14 residues. CDR3 in DNA: TGCAGCGGGGGGCAGGGGACAGGGGCCTCTGGCTACACCTTC. It encodes CSGGQGTGASGYTF.

CDR3 nucleotides: TGTGCCAGCAGCTTAGGGTCGGGCACTGAAGCTTTCTTT. As protein: CASSLGSGTEAFF. The chain combines TRBV11-3 with TRBJ1-1; D is ambiguous. V was cut by 1 base and J by 4 bases, with 7 bases left in between. This CDR3 comprises 13 residues. The V gene's germline CDR1 is SGHNT and CDR2 YENEEA. The full variable domain, its missing parts supplied by reference TRBV11-3 and TRBJ1-1, is EAGVVQSPRYKIIEKKQPVAFWCNPISGHNTLYWYLQNLGQGPELLIRYENEEAVDDSQLPKDRFSAERLKGVDSTLKIQPAELGDSAVYLCASSLGSGTEAFFGQGTRLTVV.

This CDR3 reads CASSITHTGELFF. DNA of the CDR3: TGTGCCAGCAGCATCACACACACCGGGGAGCTGTTTTTT. V and J are TRBV9 and TRBJ2-2; D remains unclear. Trimming cost V 4 bases and J 3 bases, with 7 bases left between them. Germline-derived CDR1 and CDR2 are SGDLS and YYNGEE. The CDR3 extends over 13 amino acids.

V and J are TRBV2 and TRBJ1-3; the D is unclear. From germline, CDR1 is SNHLY and CDR2 FYNNEI. The CDR3 runs 12 residues. Trimming took 5 bases from V and 4 from J, leaving 6 bases between them. CDR3: CASSRQGNTIYF. CDR3 nucleotide sequence: TGTGCCAGCAGTCGACAAGGAAACACCATATATTTT.

The chain has TRBV27 and TRBJ2-1, with D maybe TRBD1 (5 bases). Germline V gene sequence: CDR1 MNHEY, CDR2 SMNVEV (reference sequence). Deletions cut 2 bases from V and 5 bases from J, with 13 bases between. CDR3 length equals 15 residues. CDR3 loop: CASSLPGQLNNEQFF. CDR3 DNA sequence: TGTGCCAGCAGTTTACCAGGGCAGTTGAACAATGAGCAGTTCTTC.

The gene calls are TRBV9 and TRBJ2-7, with D unresolved. This CDR3 spans 10 amino acids. Between the trimmed V and J ends, which lost 5 bases and 1 base, there was a span of 1 base. Germline V lookup: CDR1 SGDLS, CDR2 YYNGEE. The CDR3 DNA sequence: TGTGCCAGCAGATCCTACGAGCAGTACTTC. This sequence encodes CASRSYEQYF.